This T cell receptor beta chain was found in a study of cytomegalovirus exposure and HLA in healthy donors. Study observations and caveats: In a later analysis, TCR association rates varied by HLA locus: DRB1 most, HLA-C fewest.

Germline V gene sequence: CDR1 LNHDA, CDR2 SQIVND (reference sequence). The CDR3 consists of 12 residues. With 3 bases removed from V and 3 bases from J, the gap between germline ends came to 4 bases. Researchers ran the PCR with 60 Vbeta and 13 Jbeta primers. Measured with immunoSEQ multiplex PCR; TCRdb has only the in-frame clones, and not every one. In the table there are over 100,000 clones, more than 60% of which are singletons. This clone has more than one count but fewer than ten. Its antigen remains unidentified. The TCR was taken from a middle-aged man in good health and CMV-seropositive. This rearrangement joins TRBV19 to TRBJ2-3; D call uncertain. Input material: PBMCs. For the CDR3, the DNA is TGTGCCAGTAGTATCGGGACAGATACGCAGTATTTT. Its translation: CASSIGTDTQYF.